The rows below give T cell receptor beta chains drawn from one sample of a study of blood T cell repertoires in COVID-19. Profiling relied on immunoSEQ multiplex PCR, and the TCRdb table lists in-frame clones only, not all of them. The sample has approximately 250,000 clones; 85% to 90% are singletons. The sequencing input was PBMCs or T cells enriched from blood (not recorded which). These receptors were taken from a woman aged 55-70 years in a cohort exposed to, infected with or recovered from COVID-19 (not recorded which). The CDR3 runs from the conserved cysteine through the conserved F or W. The D gene is left open where the match is weak. Clone size is given for some rows only: seen once, a few or many times, or a class if the clone is expanded.

D gene,V gene,J gene,clone size,CDR3 protein,CDR3 DNA
-,TRBV19,TRBJ2-7,once,CASSLYADLASYEQYF,TGTGCCAGTAGTCTATACGCTGACTTAGCGTCCTACGAGCAGTACTTC
TRBD1,TRBV5-5,TRBJ2-7,-,CASSLSLQGASYEQYF,TGTGCCAGCAGCTTGTCTTTGCAGGGGGCCTCCTACGAGCAGTACTTC
TRBD1,TRBV2,TRBJ2-7,-,CASRARTGDYEQYF,TGTGCCAGCAGGGCCCGGACAGGGGATTACGAGCAGTACTTC
TRBD1,TRBV29-1,TRBJ1-2,-,CSVTGGAGGYTF,TGCAGCGTTACAGGGGGCGCTGGTGGCTACACCTTC
TRBD1,TRBV5-1,TRBJ2-7,-,CASSNPGQAFAEQYF,TGCGCCAGCAGCAATCCGGGACAGGCGTTCGCCGAGCAGTACTTC
-,TRBV10-1,TRBJ2-7,-,CASSQSTGSYEQYF,TGCGCCAGCAGTCAGAGTACGGGGTCCTACGAGCAGTACTTC
-,TRBV27,TRBJ2-7,-,CAIPGNILPHEQYF,TGTGCCATTCCGGGAAATATCTTACCCCACGAGCAGTACTTC
-,TRBV5-1,TRBJ1-1,-,CASSLGDVSGTEAFF,TGCGCCAGCAGCTTGGGAGACGTATCAGGCACTGAAGCTTTCTTT
-,TRBV6-5,TRBJ2-5,-,CASSRTSGETQYF,TGTGCCAGCAGTCGGACAAGTGGGGAGACCCAGTACTTC
TRBD1,TRBV27,TRBJ1-1,-,CASRGQGFPEAFF,TGTGCCAGCAGGGGACAGGGGTTCCCTGAAGCTTTCTTT
-,TRBV6-6,TRBJ1-4,-,CASSYSRVANEKLFF,TGTGCCAGCAGTTACTCGAGAGTCGCAAATGAAAAACTGTTTTTT
-,TRBV18,TRBJ2-6,-,CASSPQGGAGANVLTF,TGTGCCAGCTCACCACAGGGTGGGGCCGGGGCCAACGTCCTGACTTTC
TRBD1,TRBV19,TRBJ2-7,many,CASSIFDRGYEQYF,TGTGCCAGTAGTATTTTCGACAGGGGATACGAGCAGTACTTC
TRBD2,TRBV7-2,TRBJ2-5,-,CASSLRAGVQETQYF,TGTGCCAGCAGCTTAAGAGCGGGAGTCCAGGAGACCCAGTACTTC
-,TRBV2,TRBJ2-3,-,CASIGQGYHTDTQYF,TGTGCCAGCATAGGGCAGGGGTATCATACAGATACGCAGTATTTT
TRBD1,TRBV10-1,TRBJ2-7,-,CASSESPRQGRQYF,TGCGCCAGCAGTGAGTCCCCACGACAGGGGCGACAGTACTTC
TRBD2,TRBV5-1,TRBJ2-7,-,CASSFTGGSSYEQYF,TGCGCCAGCAGCTTCACCGGGGGGAGCTCCTACGAGCAGTACTTC
-,TRBV19,TRBJ2-2,-,CASSPRGAGGTGELFF,TGTGCCAGTAGCCCCCGGGGAGCGGGCGGCACCGGGGAGCTGTTTTTT
-,TRBV6-5,TRBJ2-2,-,CASILRGTGAGELFF,TGTGCCAGCATTTTAAGGGGAACGGGCGCCGGGGAGCTGTTTTTT
TRBD1,TRBV4-3,TRBJ1-4,-,CASSPGDRENEKLFF,TGCGCCAGCAGCCCCGGAGACAGGGAGAATGAAAAACTGTTTTTT
TRBD1,TRBV28,TRBJ1-6,-,CASNGAPGTGTYNSPLHF,TGTGCCAGCAATGGAGCCCCCGGGACAGGGACATATAATTCACCCCTCCACTTT
TRBD1,TRBV6-5,TRBJ1-1,-,CASSRTGVGTEAFF,TGTGCCAGCAGTAGAACAGGGGTGGGCACTGAAGCTTTCTTT
TRBD2,TRBV15,TRBJ2-1,-,CATGLVANNEQFF,TGTGCCACTGGACTAGTAGCGAACAATGAGCAGTTCTTC
-,TRBV24-1,TRBJ2-3,few,CATSGQFTDTQYF,TGTGCCACCAGTGGACAGTTCACAGATACGCAGTATTTT
TRBD1,TRBV18,TRBJ2-7,-,CASSPKGQPTFSSYEQYF,TGTGCCAGCTCACCGAAGGGACAGCCAACTTTTAGCTCCTACGAGCAGTACTTC
TRBD2,TRBV12-3/TRBV12-4,TRBJ2-1,-,CASSFEGLAAQFF,TGTGCCAGCAGTTTCGAAGGACTAGCGGCGCAGTTCTTC
TRBD2,TRBV2,TRBJ2-3,-,CASSPTSGPTVDTQYF,TGTGCCAGCAGTCCGACTAGCGGCCCTACGGTAGATACGCAGTATTTT
-,TRBV5-1,TRBJ1-2,-,CASSVDTYYGYTF,TGCGCCAGCAGCGTTGATACTTATTATGGCTACACCTTC
-,TRBV5-1,TRBJ2-7,-,CASSLRGRIGGYEQYF,TGCGCCAGCAGCTTGCGTGGTAGGATAGGGGGCTACGAGCAGTACTTC
TRBD2,TRBV24-1,TRBJ2-1,-,CATSDSASGTPYNEQFF,TGTGCCACCAGTGATTCAGCTAGCGGGACACCCTACAATGAGCAGTTCTTC
-,TRBV1,TRBJ2-7,once,CTSSQERSSSGYCGYEQYF,TGCACCAGCAGCCAAGAAAGGTCTAGTAGCGGGTATTGTGGCTACGAGCAGTACTTC
-,TRBV5-4,TRBJ2-1,-,CASSLRAGSYNEQFF,TGTGCCAGCAGCCTAAGGGCGGGATCCTACAATGAGCAGTTCTTC
-,TRBV28,TRBJ2-5,-,CASSPSSQETQYF,TGTGCCAGCAGCCCTAGTTCCCAAGAGACCCAGTACTTC
-,TRBV6-2/TRBV6-3,TRBJ1-5,-,CASSYVQGNQPQHF,TGTGCCAGCAGTTACGTCCAGGGAAATCAGCCCCAGCATTTT
-,TRBV28,TRBJ2-7,-,CASTKQVTYEQYF,TGTGCCAGCACAAAACAGGTTACCTACGAGCAGTACTTC
TRBD1,TRBV11-2,TRBJ2-5,-,CASSLVVMGTVGGETQYF,TGTGCCAGCAGCTTAGTTGTAATGGGGACAGTAGGGGGAGAGACCCAGTACTTC
-,TRBV10-2,TRBJ1-5,-,CASSEGWGGANQPQHF,TGCGCCAGCAGTGAGGGGTGGGGGGGTGCGAATCAGCCCCAGCATTTT
TRBD2,TRBV27,TRBJ2-3,-,CASSLLAGAGPDTQYF,TGTGCCAGCAGTTTACTAGCGGGAGCGGGGCCAGATACGCAGTATTTT
TRBD1,TRBV7-9,TRBJ1-1,few,CASSLGEGAGQGAEAFF,TGTGCCAGCAGCTTAGGCGAAGGTGCAGGACAGGGGGCCGAAGCTTTCTTT
-,TRBV27,TRBJ1-1,once,CASSLTVLNTEAFF,TGTGCCAGCAGTTTAACGGTCTTGAACACTGAAGCTTTCTTT
-,TRBV15,TRBJ2-1,-,CATSFPEVLVPNEQFF,TGTGCCACCAGCTTCCCTGAGGTCCTAGTCCCCAATGAGCAGTTCTTC
TRBD2,TRBV7-8,TRBJ2-3,-,CAFRRTSGADTQYF,TGTGCCTTTAGAAGGACTAGCGGGGCAGATACGCAGTATTTT